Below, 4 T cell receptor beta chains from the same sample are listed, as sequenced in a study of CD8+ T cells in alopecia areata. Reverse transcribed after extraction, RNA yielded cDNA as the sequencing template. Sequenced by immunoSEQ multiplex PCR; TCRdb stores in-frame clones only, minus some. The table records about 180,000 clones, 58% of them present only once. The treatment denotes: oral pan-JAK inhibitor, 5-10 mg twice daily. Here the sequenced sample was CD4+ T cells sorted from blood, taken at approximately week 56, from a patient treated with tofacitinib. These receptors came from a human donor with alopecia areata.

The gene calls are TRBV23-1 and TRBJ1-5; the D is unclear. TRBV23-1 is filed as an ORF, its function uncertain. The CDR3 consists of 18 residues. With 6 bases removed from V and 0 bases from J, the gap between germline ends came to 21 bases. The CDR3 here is CASSRPGKAQYSNQPQHF. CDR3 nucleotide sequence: TGCGCCAGCAGCCGTCCCGGGAAGGCTCAATATAGCAATCAGCCCCAGCATTTT.

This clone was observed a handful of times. The CDR3 reads CASSPRESDTQYF. The CDR3 DNA is TGTGCCAGCTCACCCAGGGAATCAGATACGCAGTATTTT. The chain combines TRBV18 with TRBJ2-3; D perhaps matches TRBD1 (5 bases). CDR1 is KGHSH, CDR2 LQKENI, per germline. Trimming cost V 3 bases and J 4 bases, with 8 bases left between them. CDR3 length equals 13 residues.

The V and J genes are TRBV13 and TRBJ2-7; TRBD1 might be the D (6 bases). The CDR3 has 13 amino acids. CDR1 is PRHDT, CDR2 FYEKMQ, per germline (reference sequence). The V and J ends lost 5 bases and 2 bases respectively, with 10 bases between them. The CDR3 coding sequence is TGTGCCAGCAGCGCGAGGGACACCTACGAGCAGTACTTC. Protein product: CASSARDTYEQYF.

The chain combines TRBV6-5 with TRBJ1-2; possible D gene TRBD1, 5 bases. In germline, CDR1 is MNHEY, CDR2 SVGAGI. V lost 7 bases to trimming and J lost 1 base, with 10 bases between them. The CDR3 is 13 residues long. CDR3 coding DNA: TGTGCCAGCACCCCGACAGTTAACTATGGCTACACCTTC. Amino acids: CASTPTVNYGYTF.